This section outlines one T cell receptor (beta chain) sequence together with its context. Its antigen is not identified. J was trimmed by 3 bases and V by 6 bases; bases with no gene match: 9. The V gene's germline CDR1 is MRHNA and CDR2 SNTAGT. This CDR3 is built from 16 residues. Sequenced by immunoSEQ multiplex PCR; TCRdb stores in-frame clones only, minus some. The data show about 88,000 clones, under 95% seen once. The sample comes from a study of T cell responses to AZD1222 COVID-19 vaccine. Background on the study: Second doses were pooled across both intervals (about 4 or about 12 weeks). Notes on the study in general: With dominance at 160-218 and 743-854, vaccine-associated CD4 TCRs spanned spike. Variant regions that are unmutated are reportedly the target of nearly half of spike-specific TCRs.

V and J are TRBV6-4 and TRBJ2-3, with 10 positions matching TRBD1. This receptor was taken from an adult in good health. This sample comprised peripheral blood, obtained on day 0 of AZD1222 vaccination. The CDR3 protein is CASSEIPGQGTDTQYF. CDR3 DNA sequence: TGTGCCAGCAGCGAAATCCCGGGACAGGGGACAGATACGCAGTATTTT.